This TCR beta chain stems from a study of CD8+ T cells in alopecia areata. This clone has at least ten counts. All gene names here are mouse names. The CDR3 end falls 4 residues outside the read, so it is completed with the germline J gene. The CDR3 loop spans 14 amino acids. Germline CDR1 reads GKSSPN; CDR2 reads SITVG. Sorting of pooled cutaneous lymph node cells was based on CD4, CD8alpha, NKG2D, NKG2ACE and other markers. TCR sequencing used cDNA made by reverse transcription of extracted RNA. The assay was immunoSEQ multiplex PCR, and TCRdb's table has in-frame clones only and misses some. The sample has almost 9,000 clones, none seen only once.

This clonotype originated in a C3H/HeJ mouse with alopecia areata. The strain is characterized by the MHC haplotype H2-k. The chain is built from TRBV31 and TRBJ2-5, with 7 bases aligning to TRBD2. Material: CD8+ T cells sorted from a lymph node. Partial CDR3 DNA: TGTGCCTGGAGTCTTACGTGGGGGGACGAC. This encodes CAWSLTWGDD. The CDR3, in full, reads CAWSLTWGDDTQYF.